This T cell receptor (beta chain) was obtained from a study of regulatory T cells in long-lasting Graves disease. The study's findings and limits: New patients shared more than 950 public clonotypes, and persistent patients shared more, with a few thousand. TCR diversity in persistent Graves' patients was below that of newly diagnosed ones.

This clonotype was counted many times. Its target is not known. Time point defined: newly diagnosed GD, antithyroid drugs for less than 3 months. Following extraction of RNA from PBMCs, that RNA was used to make the TCR library. TCR beta libraries were built with iRepertoire HTBI primers and Arm-PCR of CDR3 regions. TCRdb analysed the multiplex PCR reads with MiXCR anew, one entry per CDR3 protein. The sample lists 380,000 or so distinct CDR3 sequences, roughly 17% occurring once. Germline V lookup: CDR1 SGHDT, CDR2 YYEEEE. The CDR3 consists of 17 residues. V was shortened by 1 base and J by 4 bases, with 19 bases between the two germline ends. These same records also appear under a second study, on T cells in Graves' hyperthyroidism and ophthalmopathy. That work contributes: Thyroid ultrasound and orbital computed tomography, with clinical symptoms and serum thyroxine and TRAb, informed diagnoses. In blood, most of the thyroid clonotypes expanded above 0.001 were also present.

The specimen comprised peripheral blood mononuclear cells (PBMCs), sampled at new diagnosis, from a patient treated with antithyroid drugs. The receptor comes from a woman aged 18-29 years with Graves disease. The chain links TRBV5-6 to TRBJ2-3; tentatively, D is TRBD2 (6 bases). CDR3 nucleotides: TGTGCCAGCAGCTTGCGGTTTCTGGGGGGAGTCCCAGATACGCAGTATTTT. As protein: CASSLRFLGGVPDTQYF.